The 25 T cell receptor beta chains presented below share a single source sample, sequenced in a study of blood T cell repertoires in COVID-19. Sequencing was performed with immunoSEQ multiplex PCR; in TCRdb, only in-frame clones are kept and a portion is missing. The sample consists of more than 250,000 clones, approximately 85% of them appearing once. Sequences were obtained from peripheral blood. The receptors originated from a man aged 50 to 59 with active or convalescent COVID-19.

The genes are TRBV6-5 and TRBJ2-1; D is possibly TRBD2 (6 bases). The germline V and J ends were trimmed by 8 bases and 11 bases, with 13 bases remaining between them. CDR1 and CDR2 (germline): MNHEY, SVGAGI. This CDR3 is built from 11 residues. Here the CDR3 DNA reads TGTGCCAGCGCGCGGACTAATAAGCAGTTCTTC. Translating gives CASARTNKQFF.

This chain uses TRBV30 with TRBJ1-2, with D perhaps TRBD1 (5 bases). From germline, CDR1 is GTSNPN and CDR2 SVGIG (reference sequence). The CDR3 is 15 residues long. The V gene lost 0 bases and the J gene lost 5 bases, with 16 bases spanning the gap. CDR3 loop: CAWSVPGRGTYGYTF. CDR3 coding DNA: TGTGCCTGGAGTGTACCGGGACGGGGGACTTATGGCTACACCTTC.

This rearrangement joins TRBV29-1 to TRBJ1-2; D gene unclear. This CDR3 has 16 residues. Germline V lookup: CDR1 SQVTM, CDR2 ANQGSEA. Trimming cost V 4 bases and J 4 bases, with 22 bases left between them. The CDR3 loop reads CSVASRPTGSGYGYTF. The CDR3 DNA follows: TGCAGCGTTGCTTCCAGACCGACCGGCAGCGGCTATGGCTACACCTTC. The complete variable domain, with remaining parts taken from reference TRBV29-1 and TRBJ1-2, reads SAVISQKPSRDICQRGTSLTIQCQVDSQVTMMFWYRQQPGQSLTLIATANQGSEATYESGFVIDKFPISRPNLTFSTLTVSNMSPEDSSIYLCSVASRPTGSGYGYTFGSGTRLTVV.

V gene TRBV18 combines with J gene TRBJ1-6; D is ambiguous. From germline, CDR1 is KGHSH and CDR2 LQKENI. Between the trimmed V and J ends, which lost 2 bases and 9 bases, there was a span of 14 bases. The CDR3 has 15 residues. The DNA of the CDR3 is TGTGCCAGCTCACCAGAGACTACCTGGGGTTCACCCCTCCACTTT. Translated: CASSPETTWGSPLHF.

CDR3 residues: CASSLHRGNEQFF. The CDR3 nucleotides read TGTGCCAGCAGTTTACACAGGGGGAATGAGCAGTTCTTC. The V call is TRBV12-3 or TRBV12-4, the J call TRBJ2-1, with 8 bases lining up with TRBD1. Losses at the gene ends were 2 bases for V and 7 bases for J; bases not matched to a gene: 1. This CDR3 is 13 amino acids long.

Points on this clone: The DNA is left out, because the CDR3 cannot be placed on it with certainty; the CDR3 is given as TCRdb lists it. The rearrangement uses TRBV12-3 or TRBV12-4 and TRBJ1-2; TRBD1 is taken as the D call from the table, unchecked against the DNA. 13 amino acids form the CDR3, both terminal residues included. The chain's CDR3 is CASSFLAGGGYTF.

V gene TRBV6-2 or TRBV6-3 combines with J gene TRBJ2-2; D unclear. CDR3 length: 14 amino acids. From germline, CDR1 is MNHEY and CDR2 SVGEGT. V was cut by 5 bases and J by 3 bases, with 10 bases left in between. The CDR3 sequence: CASSRRSDTGELFF. The DNA of the CDR3 is TGTGCCAGCAGTCGCAGGTCGGACACCGGGGAGCTGTTTTTT.

J is TRBJ2-1 and V is TRBV4-1; 9 nucleotides agree with TRBD1. Trimming removed 4 bases from V and 2 bases from J; junction bases left unmatched: 12. The V gene's germline CDR1 is MGHRA and CDR2 YSYEKL. The CDR3 covers 18 residues. DNA of the CDR3: TGCGCCAGCAGCCCATCTGTTATTCGGACAGGGGCCTACAATGAGCAGTTCTTC. Its translation: CASSPSVIRTGAYNEQFF.

The table lists this clone with a count of one. This chain joins TRBV30 and TRBJ2-3, with 8 bases fitting TRBD1. The CDR3 consists of 15 residues. Germline-derived CDR1 and CDR2 are GTSNPN and SVGIG (reference sequence). The ends lost 4 bases at V and 5 bases at J; junction bases unmatched: 11. CDR3 sequence (DNA): TGTGCCTGGACCACCGGGACAGGATATGGAGATACGCAGTATTTT. This codes for CAWTTGTGYGDTQYF.

This rearrangement joins TRBV30 to TRBJ1-5; TRBD1 aligns across 7 bases. Germline V gene data show CDR1 as GTSNPN and CDR2 as SVGIG (reference sequence). V gave up 3 bases and J gave up 1 base; unmatched junction bases: 9. This CDR3 has 16 amino acids. DNA for the CDR3: TGTGCCTGGAGCCTCCGACAGGGCCGGAGCAATCAGCCCCAGCATTTT. Amino acids: CAWSLRQGRSNQPQHF.

This chain joins TRBV7-8 and TRBJ1-3; TRBD1 might be the D (5 bases). V dropped 4 bases and J dropped 2 bases, with 9 bases sitting between them. The CDR3 is made up of 14 amino acids. Germline CDR1 and CDR2: SGHVS and FQNEAQ. CDR3: CASSSQTAGNTIYF. The CDR3, as DNA: TGTGCCAGCAGCTCCCAGACAGCTGGAAACACCATATATTTT.

In this sample, this clone turned up a few times. This chain joins TRBV28 and TRBJ1-5; TRBD1 matches at 7 bases. V lost 6 bases, J lost 6 bases, and 8 bases stayed unmatched. CDR1 is MDHEN and CDR2 is SYDVKM in the germline V gene. The CDR3 is 14 residues long. The CDR3 DNA reads TGTGCCAGCAGCCGTGGGGACAGTATTCAGCCCCAGCATTTT. Translating it yields CASSRGDSIQPQHF.

The V and J genes are TRBV27 and TRBJ2-7, with 14 bases fitting TRBD2. The CDR3 extends over 15 amino acids. Trimming cost V 6 bases and J 6 bases; bases outside gene matches: 7. Germline V lookup: CDR1 MNHEY, CDR2 SMNVEV (reference sequence). The CDR3 loop is CASRPGLAGVGEQYF. The CDR3 DNA reads TGTGCCAGCAGGCCGGGACTAGCGGGAGTGGGCGAGCAGTACTTC.

V gene TRBV7-3 combines with J gene TRBJ2-1; 11 bases match TRBD1. Looked up from germline, CDR1 is SGHTA and CDR2 is FQGTGA. There are 16 residues in the CDR3. Germline trimming cut 4 bases from V and 7 bases from J; bases unmatched to any gene: 9. The CDR3 loop reads CASSSGPGTGGNEQFF. CDR3 DNA sequence: TGTGCCAGCAGCTCGGGGCCTGGGACAGGGGGTAATGAGCAGTTCTTC.

V gene TRBV7-2 combines with J gene TRBJ2-3; 7 bases are a match to TRBD2. Germline CDR1 and CDR2: SGHTA and FQGNSA. This CDR3 spans 13 amino acids. The junction had 4 bases not matched to a gene; V was cut back by 7 bases and J by 3 bases. The CDR3 spells CASKAGATDTQYF. CDR3 DNA: TGTGCCAGCAAGGCGGGAGCAACAGATACGCAGTATTTT.

Only a few counts were recorded for this clone. The chain carries TRBV7-7 and TRBJ2-5; TRBD2 might be the D (5 bases). This CDR3 has 14 residues. Trimming left V 4 bases short and J 4 bases short, with 13 bases between. The germline CDR1 and CDR2 sequences are SSHAT and FNYEAQ (reference sequence). The CDR3 nucleotides are TGTGCCAGCAGCTCCAGGAAAGGAGGAGAGACCCAGTACTTC. It yields the protein CASSSRKGGETQYF.

V gene TRBV5-6 combines with J gene TRBJ1-1; 7 nucleotides agree with TRBD1. V shed 3 bases and J 4 bases; nucleotides not matched to a gene: 9. Germline-derived CDR1 and CDR2 are SGHDT and YYEEEE. The CDR3 consists of 15 residues. The CDR3 sequence is CASSSRGHWVTEAFF. Here the CDR3 DNA reads TGTGCCAGCAGCTCAAGGGGGCATTGGGTCACTGAAGCTTTCTTT.

This chain uses TRBV3-1 (or the pseudogene TRBV3-2) with TRBJ2-5; 15 positions match TRBD2. The CDR3 covers 17 residues. Germline values: CDR1 LGHDT, CDR2 YNNKEL (reference sequence). With V trimmed by 3 bases and J by 6 bases, 8 bases remained unmatched. The CDR3 DNA reads TGTGCCAGCAGCCACCGCCCCGGACTAGCGGGAGGGAAGACCCAGTACTTC. This translates into CASSHRPGLAGGKTQYF.

The chain uses TRBV7-3 and TRBJ2-1; TRBD2 agrees at 15 bases. From germline, CDR1 is SGHTA and CDR2 FQGTGA. With 4 bases clipped from V and 0 bases from J, the junction kept 7 bases outside the gene matches. This CDR3 is 19 amino acids long. CDR3 bases: TGTGCCAGCAGCTCACGGGGACTAGCGGGAGGTGGCTCCTACAATGAGCAGTTCTTC. Its translation: CASSSRGLAGGGSYNEQFF.

The V call is TRBV4-1, the J call TRBJ2-2; 7 bases fit TRBD1. CDR3 length: 18 residues. V lost 0 bases and J lost 0; bases outside the gene matches: 7. Germline-derived CDR1 and CDR2 are MGHRA and YSYEKL. This CDR3 is CASSQDLGTEANTGELFF. The CDR3 DNA reads as TGCGCCAGCAGCCAAGATTTGGGGACAGAAGCGAACACCGGGGAGCTGTTTTTT.

The chain uses TRBV20-1 and TRBJ1-1; TRBD1 might be the D (5 bases). The CDR3 contains 12 residues. V lost 3 bases to trimming and J lost 4 bases, with 9 bases between them. Germline CDR1 is DFQATT and CDR2 is SNEGSKA (reference sequence). Here the CDR3 reads CSASGQGTEAFF. The CDR3, as DNA: TGCAGTGCTAGTGGTCAGGGCACTGAAGCTTTCTTT.

The rearrangement uses TRBV28 and TRBJ1-4; 7 bases fit TRBD1. CDR1 is MDHEN, CDR2 SYDVKM, per germline. With V trimmed by 3 bases and J by 1 base, 5 bases remained unmatched. This CDR3 contains 16 residues. The CDR3 protein is CASSFPRQGTNEKLFF. CDR3 DNA: TGTGCCAGCAGTTTCCCCCGACAGGGAACTAATGAAAAACTGTTTTTT.

The rearrangement links TRBV9 to TRBJ2-3; D gene unclear. The CDR3 spans 13 residues. Trimming shortened V by 0 bases and J by 3 bases, and 5 bases separated the two germline ends. The germline gives CDR1 SGDLS, CDR2 YYNGEE. The CDR3 bases are TGTGCCAGCAGCGTAGATCTAACAGATACGCAGTATTTT. It yields the protein CASSVDLTDTQYF.

The rearrangement links TRBV28 to TRBJ1-6, with D perhaps matching TRBD1 (5 bases). The CDR3 loop spans 13 amino acids. Germline-derived CDR1 and CDR2 are MDHEN and SYDVKM. Deletions cut 6 bases from V and 7 bases from J, with 10 bases between. CDR3 nucleotides: TGTGCCAGCAGCCAGGGTTCGAATTCACCCCTCCACTTT. This encodes CASSQGSNSPLHF.

The V and J genes are TRBV6-5 and TRBJ2-2; possible D gene TRBD1, 5 bases. The length of the CDR3 is 15 residues. Per the germline V gene, CDR1 is MNHEY and CDR2 is SVGAGI. Trimming removed 0 bases from V and 7 bases from J, with 12 bases in between. The CDR3 DNA reads TGTGCCAGCAGTTACTCAGCAGGGCCCGGCGGGGAGCTGTTTTTT. This gives the protein CASSYSAGPGGELFF.